The 4 T cell receptor beta chains below come from one sample, sequenced in a study of T cell changes during pregnancy in multiple sclerosis. TCRdb's copy holds only in-frame clones and misses some; the assay was immunoSEQ multiplex PCR. The data show roughly 70,000 clones, more than 90% seen once. The sequencing here drew on peripheral blood, taken in the third trimester of pregnancy. The receptors were gathered from a female donor with multiple sclerosis, enrolled in a pregnancy study.

This chain links TRBV30 with TRBJ1-3; D is possibly TRBD1 (5 bases). This CDR3 has 14 amino acids. The V gene lost 4 bases and the J gene lost 3 bases, with 13 bases spanning the gap. Germline V CDR1 and CDR2: GTSNPN, SVGIG (reference sequence). In DNA, the CDR3 is TGTGCCTGGATATCATGGGGGGGTGGAAACACCATATATTTT. Protein product: CAWISWGGGNTIYF. Supplemented by reference TRBV30 and TRBJ1-3, the full variable domain reads SQTIHQWPATLVQPVGSPLSLECTVEGTSNPNLYWYRQAAGRGLQLLFYSVGIGQISSEVPQNLSASRPQDRQFILSSKKLLLSDSGFYLCAWISWGGGNTIYFGEGSWLTVV.

The J gene is TRBJ1-5, the V gene TRBV6-1; D is unresolved. The CDR3 spans 15 residues. V was pared by 4 bases and J by 2 bases, with 12 bases between. Germline CDR1 reads MNHNS; CDR2 reads SASEGT. DNA of the CDR3: TGTGCCAGCAGTGGGCCCCTGGTGGGCAATCAGCCCCAGCATTTT. Its protein product is CASSGPLVGNQPQHF.

The V and J genes are TRBV19 and TRBJ1-1; D unresolved. The V gene's germline CDR1 is LNHDA and CDR2 SQIVND (reference sequence). This CDR3 has 14 residues. The V gene lost 3 bases and the J gene lost 8 bases, with 16 bases spanning the gap. DNA of the CDR3: TGTGCCAGTAGTATTTGGGTTGGTGGCAGGGAAGCTTTCTTT. Translating it yields CASSIWVGGREAFF.

The genes are TRBV14 and TRBJ2-5; the match to TRBD1 covers 7 bases. V shed 0 bases, J shed 2 bases, and the junction held 3 bases outside the gene matches. CDR3 length equals 15 residues. Per germline, CDR1 SGHDN and CDR2 FVKESK. In nucleotides, the CDR3 is TGTGCCAGCAGCCAAGACGCCAGGGGGCAAGAGACCCAGTACTTC. Translating it yields CASSQDARGQETQYF. Combining the CDR3 with reference TRBV14 and TRBJ2-5 gives the whole variable domain EAGVTQFPSHSVIEKGQTVTLRCDPISGHDNLYWYRRVMGKEIKFLLHFVKESKQDESGMPNNRFLAERTGGTYSTLKVQPAELEDSGVYFCASSQDARGQETQYFGPGTRLLVL.